These 3 T cell receptor beta chains came from one sample sequenced in a study of cytomegalovirus exposure and HLA in healthy donors. Primers for the PCR totalled 60 Vbeta and 13 Jbeta. Method: immunoSEQ multiplex PCR; TCRdb's copy keeps in-frame clones and lacks some. The profile shows some 150,000 clones, more than 65% of them singletons. The sequencing input was PBMCs. The source of these receptors is a woman aged 25 to 39 in good health and CMV-seronegative.

The chain has TRBV19 and TRBJ1-2; 11 bases map to TRBD1. J gave up 6 bases and V 2 bases, and 5 bases lay outside the gene matches. The CDR3 sequence is 15 residues long. CDR1 LNHDA and CDR2 SQIVND come from the germline V gene (reference sequence). Here the CDR3 reads CASSIWTGGADGYTF. The CDR3 region has the DNA TGTGCCAGTAGTATATGGACAGGGGGCGCAGATGGCTACACCTTC.

The chain uses TRBV30 and TRBJ2-3; 8 bases match TRBD1. This CDR3 is 15 amino acids long. Germline CDR1 and CDR2: GTSNPN and SVGIG (reference sequence). Unmatched junction bases numbered 5, after V lost 2 bases and J lost 1 base. Here the CDR3 DNA reads TGTGCCTGGAGTTTCGACAGGGGCGGCACAGATACGCAGTATTTT. It specifies CAWSFDRGGTDTQYF.

The gene calls are TRBV6-1 and TRBJ1-2, with D possibly TRBD1 on 6 matching bases. V gave up 7 bases and J gave up 4 bases, with 13 bases separating them. CDR3 length: 13 residues. Germline V gene sequence: CDR1 MNHNS, CDR2 SASEGT. In DNA, the CDR3 is TGTGCCAGCAATCCACAGGGTACCTATGGCTACACCTTC. Translating it yields CASNPQGTYGYTF.